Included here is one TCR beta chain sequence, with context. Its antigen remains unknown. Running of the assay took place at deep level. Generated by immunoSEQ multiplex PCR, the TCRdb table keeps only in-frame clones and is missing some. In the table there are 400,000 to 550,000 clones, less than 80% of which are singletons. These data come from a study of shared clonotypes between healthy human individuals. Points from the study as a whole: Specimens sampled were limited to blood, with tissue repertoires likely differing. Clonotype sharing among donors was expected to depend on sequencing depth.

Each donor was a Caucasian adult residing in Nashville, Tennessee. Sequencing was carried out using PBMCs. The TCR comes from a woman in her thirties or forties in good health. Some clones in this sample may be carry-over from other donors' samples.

In DNA, the CDR3 is TGTGCCAGCAGTAAAACAGGGAGCACTGAAGCTTTCTTT. Encoded protein: CASSKTGSTEAFF. The rearrangement links TRBV7-9 to TRBJ1-1; tentatively, D is TRBD1 (6 bases). The germline gives CDR1 SEHNR, CDR2 FQNEAQ (reference sequence). V was cut by 6 bases and J by 4 bases, with 12 bases left in between. The CDR3 has 13 amino acids.